The 10 T cell receptor beta chains listed next were all sequenced from one sample in a study of T cell repertoires in cytomegalovirus infection. TCRdb reanalysed the reads using MiXCR and keeps one entry per CDR3 protein. The profile shows roughly 600,000 distinct CDR3 sequences, 20% to 25% of them singletons. The sequenced sample was CD8+ T cells from PBMCs. The receptors come from a human donor in good health (CMV status not recorded). Some clones in this sample may be carry-over from other donors' samples.

The table lists this clonotype with a few counts. The rearrangement joins TRBV6-2 or TRBV6-3 to TRBJ2-2, with 11 nucleotides matching TRBD1. Germline V gene data show CDR1 as MNHEY and CDR2 as SVGEGT. CDR3 size: 17 residues. The V segment lost 6 bases and the J segment 3 bases; nucleotides outside the gene matches: 9. DNA for the CDR3: TGTGCCAGCAGGCTACGCCAGGGACAGGGGGACACCGGGGAGCTGTTTTTT. Translation: CASRLRQGQGDTGELFF.

A few counts support this clonotype. V usage is TRBV12-3 or TRBV12-4 and J usage is TRBJ2-7, with a tentative D call TRBD1 (6 bases). The V gene lost 5 bases and the J gene lost 6 bases, with 11 bases spanning the gap. The CDR3 runs 12 residues. Written as DNA, the CDR3 is TGTGCCAGCAGTCTCACAGGGTTCGAGCAGTACGTC. It translates to CASSLTGFEQYV.

The rearrangement links TRBV2 to TRBJ2-3, with D possibly matching TRBD1 (5 bases). The CDR3 is 13 amino acids. From germline, CDR1 is SNHLY and CDR2 FYNNEI. Trimming took off 8 bases at V and 2 bases at J, with 11 bases between the two ends. CDR3 coding DNA: TGTGCCAGCCCCGGCAGGGACACAGATACGCAGTATTTT. Amino acids: CASPGRDTDTQYF.

CDR3 amino acids: CASSGYGQGSYEQYF. The CDR3 nucleotides read TGTGCCAGCAGCGGGTACGGACAGGGGTCCTACGAGCAGTACTTC. The V call is TRBV6-6, the J call TRBJ2-7; TRBD1 aligns across 9 bases. The germline CDR1 and CDR2 sequences are MNHNY and SVGAGI (reference sequence). V was clipped by 6 bases and J by 1 base; unmatched bases: 7. This CDR3 is 15 amino acids long.

This rearrangement joins TRBV6-6 to TRBJ2-1, with 7 bases matching TRBD1. This CDR3 comprises 17 residues. J gave up 8 bases and V 2 bases, and 15 bases lay outside the gene matches. Germline V lookup: CDR1 MNHNY, CDR2 SVGAGI (reference sequence). DNA of the CDR3: TGTGCCAGCAGTTACGCAAAAAGGGGGCTCCGATCCGATGAGCAGTTCTTC. It encodes CASSYAKRGLRSDEQFF.

This clonotype was seen only a few times. This chain uses TRBV7-9 with TRBJ2-1, with a possible D match to TRBD2 (5 bases). V gave up 3 bases and J gave up 0 bases, with 15 bases separating them. Germline lookup yields CDR1 SEHNR and CDR2 FQNEAQ (reference sequence). CDR3 size: 17 residues. CDR3 amino acids: CASSLNTRVSSYNEQFF. CDR3 coding DNA: TGTGCCAGCAGCTTGAATACGAGGGTTAGCTCCTACAATGAGCAGTTCTTC. The entire variable domain, with the rest obtained from reference TRBV7-9 and TRBJ2-1, is as follows: DTGVSQNPRHKITKRGQNVTFRCDPISEHNRLYWYRQTLGQGPEFLTYFQNEAQLEKSRLLSDRFSAERPKGSFSTLEIQRTEQGDSAMYLCASSLNTRVSSYNEQFFGPGTRLTVL.

Concerning this clonotype: One base away lies a much larger clone, so this may be a sequencing read error. The V gene is TRBV12-3 or TRBV12-4, the J gene TRBJ1-5, with a tentative D call TRBD1 (6 bases). The V end was cut by 7 bases, the J end by 6 bases, with 13 bases between. The CDR3 length is 13 residues. The CDR3: CASNSGAVQPQHF. For the CDR3, the DNA is TGTGCCAGCAACTCAGGGGCGGTTCAGCCCCAGCATTTT.

This clonotype appeared many times. The chain has TRBV6-2 or TRBV6-3 and TRBJ1-3; D gene uncertain. Germline V lookup: CDR1 MNHEY, CDR2 SVGEGT. The CDR3 is 16 amino acids. Trimming pared 0 bases from V and 4 bases from J, leaving 13 bases between. The CDR3 sequence: CASSYSFTATGNTIYF. The CDR3 DNA follows: TGTGCCAGCAGTTACTCATTCACGGCGACAGGAAACACCATATATTTT.

The table lists this clonotype with a few counts. This chain joins TRBV20-1 and TRBJ1-2; 7 bases are shared with TRBD1. This CDR3 is 14 amino acids long. V dropped 3 bases and J dropped 0; count of bases not matched to a gene: 4. Germline assignment: CDR1 DFQATT and CDR2 SNEGSKA (reference sequence). CDR3 sequence reads: CSASGDSSNYGYTF. In nucleotides, the CDR3 is TGCAGTGCTAGTGGGGACAGCTCTAACTATGGCTACACCTTC.

V gene TRBV6-2 or TRBV6-3 combines with J gene TRBJ2-3; 8 nucleotides agree with TRBD2. The germline V gene encodes CDR1 MNHEY and CDR2 SVGEGT. The J segment lost 3 bases and the V segment lost 5 bases, leaving 10 bases of the junction unmatched. The CDR3 covers 16 residues. The CDR3 is CASSPRGGLGTDTQYF. For the CDR3, the DNA is TGTGCCAGCAGTCCCCGCGGGGGGCTGGGAACAGATACGCAGTATTTT.